Listed below are T cell receptor beta chains from one sample, sequenced in a study of cytomegalovirus exposure and HLA in healthy donors. Profiled with immunoSEQ multiplex PCR; TCRdb holds only in-frame clones, not every one. The sample includes roughly 90,000 clones, 78% of them seen just once. Material for sequencing was PBMCs. These receptors were collected from a woman in her thirties or forties in good health and CMV-seropositive. CDR3s include the opening cysteine and the closing phenylalanine or tryptophan. The D gene is left open where the match is weak. Some rows have no size entry. The others give once, few or many, or a class for an expanded clone.

TRBJ2-1 TRBV7-3 - TRBD2 CASGEGLAASYNEQFF TGTGCCAGCGGTGAGGGCCTAGCGGCTTCCTACAATGAGCAGTTCTTC
TRBJ1-5 TRBV6-1 medium-sized TRBD1 CASSESMAGGSNQPQHF TGTGCCAGCAGTGAATCTATGGCAGGGGGTAGCAATCAGCCCCAGCATTTT
TRBJ2-7 TRBV19 - - CASRKTEQFYEQYF TGTGCCAGCCGGAAGACAGAACAGTTCTACGAGCAGTACTTC
TRBJ1-5 TRBV27 few - CASSFKPARGLSNQPQHF TGTGCCAGCAGTTTTAAGCCCGCAAGGGGGTTAAGCAATCAGCCCCAGCATTTT
TRBJ2-5 TRBV4-3 few TRBD2 CASSQLGLAGGPGETQYF TGCGCCAGCAGCCAGCTGGGACTAGCGGGAGGGCCGGGGGAGACCCAGTACTTC
TRBJ2-5 TRBV7-2 - - CASSQLTGQETQYF TGTGCCAGCAGCCAACTCACAGGCCAAGAGACCCAGTACTTC
TRBJ2-1 TRBV15 few - CATSRDRFYNEQFF TGTGCCACCAGCAGAGACAGGTTCTACAATGAGCAGTTCTTC
TRBJ2-1 TRBV19 - - CASSMGQGWYNEQFF TGTGCCAGTAGTATGGGGCAGGGGTGGTACAATGAGCAGTTCTTC
TRBJ2-7 TRBV19 few - CASSNRQGRDDEQYF TGTGCCAGTAGTAATCGGCAGGGGAGGGACGACGAGCAGTACTTC
TRBJ1-1 TRBV19 few - CASSIAPRSNTEAFF TGTGCCAGTAGTATTGCACCCAGGTCTAACACTGAAGCTTTCTTT
TRBJ2-6 TRBV7-9 - - CASGHSGANVLTF TGTGCCAGCGGCCACTCTGGGGCCAACGTCCTGACTTTC
TRBJ2-2 TRBV9 - - CASSPRGGTGELFF TGTGCCAGCAGCCCCCGAGGAGGCACCGGGGAGCTGTTTTTT
TRBJ2-1 TRBV6-1 - TRBD1 CASSEAAGTGGNEQFF TGTGCCAGCAGTGAAGCCGCCGGGACAGGGGGCAATGAGCAGTTCTTC
TRBJ2-7 TRBV9 few - CASSVDLGGYEQYF TGTGCCAGCAGCGTAGATTTGGGGGGCTACGAGCAGTACTTC
TRBJ2-7 TRBV7-9 - TRBD1 CASSDDRAGYEQYF TGTGCCAGCAGCGACGACAGGGCCGGCTACGAGCAGTACTTC
TRBJ1-2 TRBV7-9 - - CASSFDSYGYTF TGTGCCAGCAGCTTCGACAGCTATGGCTACACCTTC
TRBJ1-2 TRBV5-4 - - CASSLDQGRTHGYTF TGTGCCAGCAGCTTGGACCAGGGGCGGACGCATGGCTACACCTTC
TRBJ2-2 TRBV7-2 - TRBD1 CASSLARGHFGELFF TGTGCCAGCAGCTTAGCCAGGGGGCATTTCGGGGAGCTGTTTTTT
TRBJ1-2 TRBV28 - TRBD1 CASSSPGGDDGYTF TGTGCCAGCAGTTCCCCAGGGGGAGATGATGGCTACACCTTC